This T cell receptor beta chain was retrieved from a study of T cells after yellow fever vaccination. Study in general: Preparation used SMART-Seq v4 Ultra Low Input for the low-cell-number fractions.

MiXCR, run by TCRdb on the 5' RACE reads, gives a single entry per CDR3 protein. The sample consists of some 320,000 distinct CDR3 sequences, roughly 10% of them appearing once. This TCR was sampled from a man aged 18 to 29 who received the YFV17D yellow fever vaccine. Sequenced material: CD4+ T cells sorted from PBMCs, taken 45 days after the yellow fever booster vaccination.

CDR3 protein: CASSVTRGSTYEQYF. CDR3 coding DNA: TGTGCCAGCAGTGTAACCCGGGGGAGCACCTACGAGCAGTACTTC. The V gene is TRBV6-1, the J gene TRBJ2-7; possible D gene TRBD2, 6 bases. The CDR3 is made up of 15 amino acids. The germline CDR1 and CDR2 sequences are MNHNS and SASEGT. The V gene lost 4 bases and the J gene lost 2 bases, with 15 bases spanning the gap.